This T cell receptor (beta chain) was obtained from a study of OX40 agonist ivuxolimab in advanced cancers. Study information: In this cohort, patients received ivuxolimab, an agonistic anti-OX40 (CD134) antibody.

V shed 10 bases and J shed 5 bases, with 14 bases lying between them. CDR1 and CDR2 from the germline V gene are SGHVS and FQNEAQ. CDR3 length: 12 amino acids. Using immunoSEQ multiplex PCR, the repertoire was profiled, and TCRdb retains in-frame clones only, with some absent. The data show about 50,000 clones, about 93% seen once. The clonotype comes from an adult with an advanced solid tumor such as melanoma, head and neck, liver or kidney cancer. V is TRBV7-8 and J is TRBJ1-2; D might be TRBD1 (6 bases). The sequencing here drew on CD4+ or CD8+ T cells sorted from blood, taken in a trial of the OX40 agonist ivuxolimab. The CDR3 spells CAILLTGYGYTF. CDR3 coding DNA: TGTGCCATCCTTCTTACAGGGTATGGCTACACCTTC.